In its sample, the clone carrying this TCR beta chain was seen many times. Its target is unknown. TCRdb re-called the 5' RACE reads through MiXCR, storing one row per CDR3 protein. Of about 130,000 distinct CDR3 sequences in the sample, approximately 9.9% are singletons; the top ten hold 3% to 4%. Deletions cut 3 bases from V and 6 bases from J, with 15 bases between. The CDR3 sequence is 15 residues long. This entry is derived from a study of CD8 T cells in ankylosing spondylitis. Study-wide points: Seemingly characteristic of ankylosing spondylitis blood was a TCR beta motif consisting of under 10 highly homologous variants. The study looked at matched synovial fluid samples from ankylosing spondylitis patients. Disease-linked clones were reported to be significantly enriched there.

This chain joins TRBV12-3 or TRBV12-4 and TRBJ2-1; a weak D match, TRBD2 (5 bases). The receptor was isolated from a male donor with ankylosing spondylitis or in good health (not recorded which). Sequenced input: blood, either unsorted or a sorted T cell fraction (not recorded which). The CDR3 loop is CASSFRTGSFNEQFF. The CDR3 nucleotides read TGTGCCAGCAGTTTTCGGACGGGATCTTTCAATGAGCAGTTCTTC.